The rows below give T cell receptor beta chains drawn from one sample of a study of T-cell reconstitution after alpha-beta-depleted transplantation in children. TCRdb re-derived calls from the PCR reads in MiXCR, one entry per CDR3 protein. The sample records fewer than 750,000 distinct CDR3 sequences, more than 20% being singletons. Sequencing was performed on PBMCs, mostly from graft donor cells, taken 360 days after TCRalphabeta/CD19-depleted stem cell transplant. The receptors here all came from a boy under two years old who had a stem cell transplant for acute myeloid leukemia, so the T cells may come from the graft donor. Each CDR3 is given with its conserved first and last residue. The order of the fields is clone size, V gene, CDR3 protein. A row's size may be missing; if present it is once, few, many or a size class.

>NA|TRBV5-1
CASSLERGPYEQYF
>few|TRBV29-1
CSVVPRQANYGYTF
>NA|TRBV29-1
CSVARHGSGQNTEAFF
>many|TRBV21-1
CASSKRGLPETQYF
>NA|TRBV5-4
CASSSGGAGSSYEQYF
>many|TRBV20-1
CSARDGRGGPDEQYF
>NA|TRBV20-1
CSARGDEGLGQFF
>NA|TRBV6-1
CASSAQGTGNGYTF
>NA|TRBV5-1
CASSPGGGVDTEAFF
>many|TRBV29-1
CSVADKRNTGELFF
>NA|TRBV10-3
CAISEVTYFYNEQFF
>NA|TRBV29-1
CSVGQNTEAYF
>NA|TRBV7-2
CASSIDTATNFNEQFF
>few|TRBV20-1
CSARDGTGTFSGANVLTF
>many|TRBV12-3/TRBV12-4
CASSLADGNNQPQHF
>few|TRBV20-1
CSARRGVDGYTF
>NA|TRBV7-6
CASSFWGLAGRRGETQYF
>many|TRBV28
CASSPPTLGGQFF
>NA|TRBV7-9
CASSLADRGSSPLHF
>NA|TRBV10-2
CASSSIYEQFF
>NA|TRBV29-1
CSVEIGGWSGNTIYF
>NA|TRBV5-1
CASSLGGLANTGELFF
>few|TRBV7-2
CASSLGGRQETQYF
>NA|TRBV20-1
CSARGRPRGRYEQYF
>NA|TRBV5-1
CASSLAPGSSYNSPLHF
>NA|TRBV20-1
CSAEGGSGGNNEQFF
>many|TRBV12-3/TRBV12-4
CASSLEGGYNEQFF
>many|TRBV12-3/TRBV12-4
CASSPRGGLETQYF
>NA|TRBV7-6
CASSLAQGAKSPLHF
>many|TRBV12-3/TRBV12-4
CASSLDGRGPNEKLFF
>few|TRBV20-1
CSARDRGREQFF
>NA|TRBV10-2
CASTIKDRHGELFF
>many|TRBV20-1
CSVARFSGGEGETQYF
>many|TRBV20-1
CSALQIAKNIQYF
>few|TRBV20-1
CSASIWAWGAQNQPQHF
>many|TRBV28
CASRGRLNEKLFF
>NA|TRBV7-2
CASSLALDRATEAFF
>NA|TRBV4-1
CASSFGQGWDEQFF
>NA|TRBV11-1
CASSSSGTALNQPQHF
>many|TRBV20-1
CSARLGGGIWDTEAFF
>few|TRBV6-2/TRBV6-3
CASSFDRAGGEQFF
>few|TRBV12-3/TRBV12-4
CASSFPLLSGGDNEQFF